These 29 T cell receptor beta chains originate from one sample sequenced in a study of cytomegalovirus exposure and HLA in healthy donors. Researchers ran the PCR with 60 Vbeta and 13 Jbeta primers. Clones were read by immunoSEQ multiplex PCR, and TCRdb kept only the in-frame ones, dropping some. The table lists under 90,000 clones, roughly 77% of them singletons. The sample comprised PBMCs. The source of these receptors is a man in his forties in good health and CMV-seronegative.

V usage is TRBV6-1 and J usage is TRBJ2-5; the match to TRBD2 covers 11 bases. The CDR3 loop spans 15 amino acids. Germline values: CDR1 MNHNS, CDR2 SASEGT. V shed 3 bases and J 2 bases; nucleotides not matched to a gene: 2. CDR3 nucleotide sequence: TGTGCCAGCAGTGATTTAGCGGGGGGGCAAGAGACCCAGTACTTC. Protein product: CASSDLAGGQETQYF.

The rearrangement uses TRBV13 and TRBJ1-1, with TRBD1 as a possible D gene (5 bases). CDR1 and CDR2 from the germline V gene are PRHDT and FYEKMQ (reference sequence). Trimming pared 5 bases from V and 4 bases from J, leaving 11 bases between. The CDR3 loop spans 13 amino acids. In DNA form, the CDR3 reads TGTGCCAGCAGCGACAGTGGGCGCACTGAAGCTTTCTTT. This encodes CASSDSGRTEAFF.

The CDR3 DNA is TGCGCCAGCAGTTCCAACTTGGGAGCCCCCCGGATGAACACTGAAGCTTTCTTT. Translating it yields CASSSNLGAPRMNTEAFF. V and J are TRBV5-1 and TRBJ1-1; no definite D call. The CDR3 sequence is 18 residues long. CDR1 and CDR2 from the germline V gene are SGHRS and YFSETQ. V was shortened by 5 bases and J by 0 bases, with 23 bases between the two germline ends.

In DNA, the CDR3 is TGCGCCAGCAGCGGGGGACAGGGGATACACGAGCAGTACTTC. Translating gives CASSGGQGIHEQYF. The chain joins TRBV5-1 to TRBJ2-7; 10 bases fit TRBD1. The CDR3 has 14 residues. Germline CDR1 is SGHRS and CDR2 is YFSETQ. The J segment lost 5 bases and the V segment lost 4 bases, leaving 6 bases of the junction unmatched.

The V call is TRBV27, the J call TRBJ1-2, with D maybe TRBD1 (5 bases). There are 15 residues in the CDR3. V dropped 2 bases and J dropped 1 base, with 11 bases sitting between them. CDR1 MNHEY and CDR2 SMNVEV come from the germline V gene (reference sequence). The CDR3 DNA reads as TGTGCCAGCAGTTTACCGCGGGGGTTTAACTATGGCTACACCTTC. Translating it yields CASSLPRGFNYGYTF.

The CDR3 is CASFGGAINEQFF. CDR3 DNA: TGCGCCTCGTTCGGTGGTGCCATCAATGAGCAGTTCTTC. The rearrangement uses TRBV5-1 and TRBJ2-1, with D unclear. V lost 10 bases and J 6 bases, leaving 17 bases between the germline ends. Germline CDR1 is SGHRS and CDR2 is YFSETQ. There are 13 residues in the CDR3.

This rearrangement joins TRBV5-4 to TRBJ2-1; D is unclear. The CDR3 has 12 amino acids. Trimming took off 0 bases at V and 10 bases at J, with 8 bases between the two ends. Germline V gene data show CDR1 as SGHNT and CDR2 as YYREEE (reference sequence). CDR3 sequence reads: CASSLDELEQFF. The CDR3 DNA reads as TGTGCCAGCAGCTTGGACGAGTTAGAGCAGTTCTTC.

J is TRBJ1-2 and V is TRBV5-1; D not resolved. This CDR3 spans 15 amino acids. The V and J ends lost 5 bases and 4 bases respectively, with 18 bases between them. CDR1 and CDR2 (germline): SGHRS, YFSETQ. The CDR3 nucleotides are TGCGCCAGCAGGATTGAGGGAGGATCGCGCTATGGCTACACCTTC. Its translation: CASRIEGGSRYGYTF.

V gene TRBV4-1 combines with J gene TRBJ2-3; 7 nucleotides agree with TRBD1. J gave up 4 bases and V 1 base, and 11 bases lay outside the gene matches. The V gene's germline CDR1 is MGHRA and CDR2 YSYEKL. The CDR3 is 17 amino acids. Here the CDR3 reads CASSQAKLTGFSDTQYF. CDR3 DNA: TGCGCCAGCAGCCAAGCCAAGCTGACAGGGTTCTCAGATACGCAGTATTTT.

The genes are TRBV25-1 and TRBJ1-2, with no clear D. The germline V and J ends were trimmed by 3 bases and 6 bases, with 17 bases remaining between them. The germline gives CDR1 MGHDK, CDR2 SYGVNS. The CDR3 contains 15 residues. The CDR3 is CASSDRDRYYDGYTF. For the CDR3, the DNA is TGTGCCAGCAGTGACCGAGACCGATACTATGATGGCTACACCTTC.

In nucleotides, the CDR3 is TGTGCCAGCAGCCCCGAGGGCACAAGGAGAAAAGCTTTCTTT. Its translation is CASSPEGTRRKAFF. The V and J genes are TRBV5-6 and TRBJ1-1; no firm D call. V was cut by 4 bases and J by 9 bases, with 19 bases left in between. Germline-derived CDR1 and CDR2 are SGHDT and YYEEEE. This CDR3 has 14 amino acids.

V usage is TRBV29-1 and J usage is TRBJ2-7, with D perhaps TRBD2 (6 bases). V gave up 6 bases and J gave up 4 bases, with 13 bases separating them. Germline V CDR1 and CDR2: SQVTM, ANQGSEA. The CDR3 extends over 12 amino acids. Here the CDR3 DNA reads TGCAGCGTACGGGACTCAGTATACGAGCAGTACTTC. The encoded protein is CSVRDSVYEQYF.

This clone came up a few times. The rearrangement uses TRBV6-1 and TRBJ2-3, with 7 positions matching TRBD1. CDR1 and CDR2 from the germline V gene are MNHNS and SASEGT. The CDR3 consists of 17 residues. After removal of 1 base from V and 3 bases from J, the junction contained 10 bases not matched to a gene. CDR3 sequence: CASSEDQQGWNTDTQYF. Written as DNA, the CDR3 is TGTGCCAGCAGTGAAGACCAACAGGGGTGGAATACAGATACGCAGTATTTT.

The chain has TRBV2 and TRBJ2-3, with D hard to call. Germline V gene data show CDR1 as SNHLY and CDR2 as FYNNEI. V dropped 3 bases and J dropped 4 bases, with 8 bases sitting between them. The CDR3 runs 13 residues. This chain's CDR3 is CASSDVVSDTQYF. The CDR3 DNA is TGTGCCAGCAGTGATGTAGTTTCAGATACGCAGTATTTT.

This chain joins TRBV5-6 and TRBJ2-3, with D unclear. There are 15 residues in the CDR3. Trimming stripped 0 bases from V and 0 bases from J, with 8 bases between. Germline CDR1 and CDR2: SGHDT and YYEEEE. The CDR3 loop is CASSLGQRSTDTQYF. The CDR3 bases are TGTGCCAGCAGCTTGGGGCAGCGTAGCACAGATACGCAGTATTTT.

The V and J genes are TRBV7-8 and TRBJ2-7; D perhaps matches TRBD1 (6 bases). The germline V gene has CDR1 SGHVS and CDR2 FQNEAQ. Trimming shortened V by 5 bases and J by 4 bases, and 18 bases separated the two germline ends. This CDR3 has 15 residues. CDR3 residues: CASSPEPGQRYEQYF. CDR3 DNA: TGTGCCAGCAGCCCTGAACCGGGACAAAGATACGAGCAGTACTTC.

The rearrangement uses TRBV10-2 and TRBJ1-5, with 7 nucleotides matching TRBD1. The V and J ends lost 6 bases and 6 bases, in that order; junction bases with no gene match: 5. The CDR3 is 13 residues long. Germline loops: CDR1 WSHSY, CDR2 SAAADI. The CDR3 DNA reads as TGCGCCAGCAGGGAGGGGGCGAGTCAGCCCCAGCATTTT. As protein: CASREGASQPQHF.

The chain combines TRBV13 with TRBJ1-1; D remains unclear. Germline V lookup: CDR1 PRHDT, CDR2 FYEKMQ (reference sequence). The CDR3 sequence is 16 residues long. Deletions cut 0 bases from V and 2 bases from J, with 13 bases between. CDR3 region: CASSLGWLGGNTEAFF. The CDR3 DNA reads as TGTGCCAGCAGCTTAGGGTGGCTAGGAGGTAACACTGAAGCTTTCTTT.

The CDR3 DNA sequence: TGTGCCAGCAGGGAGGGTTCTGGCTACACCTTC. Protein sequence: CASREGSGYTF. The chain combines TRBV2 with TRBJ1-2; D unresolved. Trimming removed 6 bases from V and 7 bases from J, with 9 bases in between. CDR1 SNHLY and CDR2 FYNNEI come from the germline V gene. The CDR3 runs to 11 residues.

The CDR3 DNA sequence: TGCGCCAGCAGCTTGTATACAGGGCTCTCCTACGAGCAGTACTTC. This encodes CASSLYTGLSYEQYF. The V call is TRBV5-1, the J call TRBJ2-7; perhaps TRBD1 as D (6 bases). Deletions cut 1 base from V and 0 bases from J, with 11 bases between. Germline CDR1 SGHRS, CDR2 YFSETQ. CDR3 size: 15 residues.

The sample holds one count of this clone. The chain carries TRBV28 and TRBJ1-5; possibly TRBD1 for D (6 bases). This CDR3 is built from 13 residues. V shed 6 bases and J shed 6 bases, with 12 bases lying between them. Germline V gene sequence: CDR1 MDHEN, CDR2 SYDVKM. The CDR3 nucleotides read TGTGCCAGCAGCCTCCTGGGGGCTCAGCCCCAGCATTTT. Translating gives CASSLLGAQPQHF. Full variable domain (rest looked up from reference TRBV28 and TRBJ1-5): DVKVTQSSRYLVKRTGEKVFLECVQDMDHENMFWYRQDPGLGLRLIYFSYDVKMKEKGDIPEGYSVSREKKERFSLILESASTNQTSMYLCASSLLGAQPQHFGDGTRLSIL.

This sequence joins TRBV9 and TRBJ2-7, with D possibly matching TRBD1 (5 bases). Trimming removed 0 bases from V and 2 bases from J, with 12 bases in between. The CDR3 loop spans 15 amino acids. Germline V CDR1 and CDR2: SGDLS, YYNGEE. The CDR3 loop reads CASSVAPGLTYEQYF. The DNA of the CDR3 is TGTGCCAGCAGCGTAGCTCCAGGGCTCACCTACGAGCAGTACTTC.

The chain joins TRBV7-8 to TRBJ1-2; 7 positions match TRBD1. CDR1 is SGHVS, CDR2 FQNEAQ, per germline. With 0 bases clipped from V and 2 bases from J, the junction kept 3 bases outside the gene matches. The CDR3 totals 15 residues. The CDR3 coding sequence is TGTGCCAGCAGCTTAGCCACAGGGGAAAACTATGGCTACACCTTC. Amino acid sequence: CASSLATGENYGYTF. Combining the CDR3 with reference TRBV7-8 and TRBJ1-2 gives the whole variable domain GAGVSQSPRYKVAKRGQDVALRCDPISGHVSLFWYQQALGQGPEFLTYFQNEAQLDKSGLPSDRFFAERPEGSVSTLKIQRTQQEDSAVYLCASSLATGENYGYTFGSGTRLTVV.

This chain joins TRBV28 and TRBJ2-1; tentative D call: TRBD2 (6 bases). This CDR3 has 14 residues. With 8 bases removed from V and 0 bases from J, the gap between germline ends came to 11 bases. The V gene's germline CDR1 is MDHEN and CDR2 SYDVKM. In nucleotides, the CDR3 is TGTGCCAGCGAAACGGACTACTCCTACAATGAGCAGTTCTTC. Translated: CASETDYSYNEQFF.

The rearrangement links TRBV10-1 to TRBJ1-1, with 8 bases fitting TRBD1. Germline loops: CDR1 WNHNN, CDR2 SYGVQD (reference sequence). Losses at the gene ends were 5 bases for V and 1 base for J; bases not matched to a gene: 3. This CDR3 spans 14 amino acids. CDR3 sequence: CASSRTGGNTEAFF. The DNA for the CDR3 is TGCGCCAGCAGTAGAACAGGGGGGAACACTGAAGCTTTCTTT.

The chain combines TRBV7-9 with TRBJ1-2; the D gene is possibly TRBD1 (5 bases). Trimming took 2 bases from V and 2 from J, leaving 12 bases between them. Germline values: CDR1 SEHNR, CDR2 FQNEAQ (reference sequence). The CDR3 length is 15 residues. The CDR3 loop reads CASSLYGGGNYGYTF. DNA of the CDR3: TGTGCCAGCAGCTTATATGGGGGGGGAAACTATGGCTACACCTTC.

The CDR3 coding sequence is TGTGCCAGCCCCGGGGGCACCGGGGAGCTGTTTTTT. The encoded protein is CASPGGTGELFF. V and J are TRBV19 and TRBJ2-2, with D possibly matching TRBD2 (6 bases). Trimming left V 9 bases short and J 4 bases short, with 9 bases between. Germline V gene sequence: CDR1 LNHDA, CDR2 SQIVND (reference sequence). The CDR3 runs 12 residues.

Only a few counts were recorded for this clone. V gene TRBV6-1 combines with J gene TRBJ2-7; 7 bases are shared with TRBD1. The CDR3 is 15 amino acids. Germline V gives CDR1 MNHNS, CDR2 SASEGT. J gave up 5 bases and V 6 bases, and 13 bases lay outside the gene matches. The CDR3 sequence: CASRRATGWPDEQYF. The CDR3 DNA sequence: TGTGCCAGCAGGAGGGCGACAGGGTGGCCAGACGAGCAGTACTTC.

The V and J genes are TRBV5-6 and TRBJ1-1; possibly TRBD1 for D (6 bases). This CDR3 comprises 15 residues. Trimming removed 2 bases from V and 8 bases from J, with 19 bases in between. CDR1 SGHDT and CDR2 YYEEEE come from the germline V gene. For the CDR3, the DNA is TGTGCCAGCAGCTTAAGACCACTTACAGGGCTAGAAGCTTTCTTT. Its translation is CASSLRPLTGLEAFF.